The 32 T cell receptor beta chains presented below share a single source sample, sequenced in a study of radiotherapy plus CTLA-4 blockade in lung cancer. Using immunoSEQ multiplex PCR, the repertoire was profiled, and TCRdb retains in-frame clones only, with some absent. The sample shows around 99,000 clones, almost 90% of them seen only once. The sample here was peripheral blood, taken from a patient treated with radiotherapy plus ipilimumab. These receptors all come from a human donor with non-small cell lung cancer that progressed on radiotherapy plus ipilimumab.

The chain recombines TRBV5-1 with TRBJ1-1; D is uncertain. The V end was cut by 1 base, the J end by 4 bases, with 14 bases between. Per the germline V gene, CDR1 is SGHRS and CDR2 is YFSETQ. The CDR3 covers 15 residues. The CDR3 DNA sequence: TGCGCCAGCAGCTTGCGAGAGGGAGGGAGCACTGAAGCTTTCTTT. As protein: CASSLREGGSTEAFF.

This clone appeared once. This chain joins TRBV2 and TRBJ2-3, with no clear D. CDR1 and CDR2 (germline): SNHLY, FYNNEI. V was clipped by 7 bases and J by 4 bases, with 18 bases between them. There are 15 residues in the CDR3. The CDR3 DNA reads TGTGCCAGCATTCGAAGTGGGCAGCCTTCAGATACGCAGTATTTT. Translating it yields CASIRSGQPSDTQYF.

This sequence joins TRBV11-2 and TRBJ2-2, with D possibly being TRBD1 (5 bases). Germline loops: CDR1 SGHAT, CDR2 FQNNGV. V gave up 5 bases and J gave up 4 bases, with 11 bases separating them. The CDR3 is 14 amino acids. CDR3 nucleotide sequence: TGTGCCAGCAGCGTGAGACAGACCACCGGGGAGCTGTTTTTT. This codes for CASSVRQTTGELFF.

The CDR3 DNA follows: TGTGCCAGCAGCTTACAGGGGGCAGGGAGCAATCAGCCCCAGCATTTT. Translated: CASSLQGAGSNQPQHF. The chain joins TRBV7-2 to TRBJ1-5; TRBD1 matches 8 bases. The CDR3 length is 16 residues. J lost 1 base, V lost 2 bases, and 4 bases had no gene match. Germline CDR1 SGHTA, CDR2 FQGNSA.

The chain couples TRBV15 to TRBJ1-4; D remains unclear. Germline lookup yields CDR1 LNHNV and CDR2 YYDKDF (reference sequence). The CDR3 is 15 residues long. The V end was cut by 0 bases, the J end by 0 bases, with 5 bases between. CDR3 nucleotide sequence: TGTGCCACCAGCAGAGATTGGGCAACTAATGAAAAACTGTTTTTT. Its protein is CATSRDWATNEKLFF.

The chain combines TRBV19 with TRBJ2-3; D possibly corresponds to TRBD2 (5 bases). This CDR3 has 14 residues. V lost 3 bases to trimming and J lost 4 bases, with 11 bases between them. Germline V lookup: CDR1 LNHDA, CDR2 SQIVND (reference sequence). The DNA of the CDR3 is TGTGCCAGTAGTATTAGTGGGAGCGCAGATACGCAGTATTTT. It translates to CASSISGSADTQYF.

The rearrangement links TRBV7-8 to TRBJ1-5, with D maybe TRBD1 (5 bases). CDR3 size: 14 residues. Germline V gives CDR1 SGHVS, CDR2 FQNEAQ. Trimming stripped 1 base from V and 7 bases from J, with 11 bases between. The CDR3 protein is CASSLDERGQPQHF. DNA of the CDR3: TGTGCCAGCAGCTTAGATGAGAGGGGCCAGCCCCAGCATTTT.

The CDR3 loop reads CASARDTSGREQFF. Written as DNA, the CDR3 is TGTGCCTCAGCACGGGACACCTCGGGTCGGGAGCAGTTCTTC. The rearrangement links TRBV6-1 to TRBJ2-1; TRBD1 might be the D (6 bases). V was cut by 11 bases and J by 10 bases, with 24 bases left in between. The germline gives CDR1 MNHNS, CDR2 SASEGT. CDR3 length equals 14 residues.

This chain connects TRBV5-1 to TRBJ2-4; D gene uncertain. The V end was cut by 3 bases, the J end by 1 base, with 11 bases between. The CDR3 runs to 15 residues. CDR1 is SGHRS, CDR2 YFSETQ, per germline. The CDR3 bases are TGCGCCAGCAGCTATCAAGGCGGTGCCAAAAACATTCAGTACTTC. Its translation: CASSYQGGAKNIQYF.

The rearrangement joins TRBV20-1 to TRBJ1-2; a possible D gene is TRBD1 (6 bases). Per germline, CDR1 DFQATT and CDR2 SNEGSKA (reference sequence). The ends were cut back, 6 bases at V and 7 bases at J, with 12 bases in the middle. The CDR3 extends over 11 amino acids. In DNA form, the CDR3 reads TGCAGTGCCCTGACAGGCTTTGGCTACACCTTC. As protein: CSALTGFGYTF.

The rearrangement joins TRBV7-9 to TRBJ1-1; D not certain. Germline lookup yields CDR1 SEHNR and CDR2 FQNEAQ (reference sequence). V dropped 0 bases and J dropped 7 bases, with 9 bases sitting between them. The CDR3 runs 13 residues. The CDR3 DNA follows: TGTGCCAGCAGCTTAGCGAACGTATTTGAAGCTTTCTTT. Translation gives CASSLANVFEAFF.

The chain combines TRBV6-1 with TRBJ2-1; D is unresolved. V lost 7 bases, J lost 4 bases, and 14 bases lay in between. The CDR3 is 14 amino acids. CDR1 and CDR2 (germline): MNHNS, SASEGT. The CDR3 sequence: CASTSRAVYNEQFF. The CDR3 DNA reads as TGTGCCAGCACCTCCCGGGCCGTGTACAATGAGCAGTTCTTC.

This chain joins TRBV5-1 and TRBJ2-2; D not certain. This CDR3 region has 14 residues. Looked up from germline, CDR1 is SGHRS and CDR2 is YFSETQ. V lost 0 bases and J lost 1, with 4 bases in between. The CDR3 DNA reads as TGCGCCAGCAGCTTGGCAGGGAACACCGGGGAGCTGTTTTTT. Its protein product is CASSLAGNTGELFF. Complete variable domain (other parts from reference TRBV5-1 and TRBJ2-2): KAGVTQTPRYLIKTRGQQVTLSCSPISGHRSVSWYQQTPGQGLQFLFEYFSETQRNKGNFPGRFSGRQFSNSRSEMNVSTLELGDSALYLCASSLAGNTGELFFGEGSRLTVL.

This clone was counted once. The CDR3 protein is CASSVDSIYGYTF. The CDR3 DNA reads TGCGCCAGCAGTGTAGACAGTATTTATGGCTACACCTTC. This chain uses TRBV10-1 with TRBJ1-2, with D possibly TRBD1 on 5 matching bases. Trimming removed 4 bases from V and 5 bases from J, with 11 bases in between. The V gene's germline CDR1 is WNHNN and CDR2 SYGVQD (reference sequence). The CDR3 loop spans 13 amino acids.

The V and J genes are TRBV27 and TRBJ1-2; D is ambiguous. Per the germline V gene, CDR1 is MNHEY and CDR2 is SMNVEV (reference sequence). Trimming stripped 6 bases from V and 4 bases from J, with 12 bases between. CDR3 length: 13 residues. DNA of the CDR3: TGTGCCAGCAGCCCACGGGATGGCTATGGCTACACCTTC. Residues: CASSPRDGYGYTF.

This clone was detected only once. The rearrangement uses TRBV2 and TRBJ2-7; maybe TRBD2 (6 bases). V was cut by 6 bases and J by 6 bases, with 15 bases left in between. This CDR3 has 13 residues. CDR1 SNHLY and CDR2 FYNNEI come from the germline V gene. This CDR3 reads CASRDIRAGEQYF. The CDR3 bases are TGTGCCAGCAGGGACATTCGAGCGGGCGAGCAGTACTTC.

This chain joins TRBV7-2 and TRBJ2-5; possibly TRBD1 for D (5 bases). Gene TRBJ2-7 matches the end of the DNA better, so the J call may be wrong. The CDR3 length is 14 residues. Germline V gives CDR1 SGHTA, CDR2 FQGNSA. The CDR3 coding sequence is TGTGCCAGCAGCTTAGCAGGGGTCAACTACGAGCAGTACTTC. It specifies CASSLAGVNYEQYF.

The chain combines TRBV19 with TRBJ1-5, with D unclear. CDR3 length: 14 amino acids. V was trimmed by 10 bases and J by 0 bases, leaving 13 bases between them. Germline CDR1 reads LNHDA; CDR2 reads SQIVND (reference sequence). The CDR3 sequence: CATSQGNSNQPQHF. CDR3 nucleotide sequence: TGTGCCACCTCCCAAGGGAATAGCAATCAGCCCCAGCATTTT.

The chain has TRBV5-1 and TRBJ2-1, with 7 bases aligning to TRBD2. The CDR3 has 16 residues. Unmatched junction bases numbered 16, after V lost 4 bases and J lost 9 bases. CDR1 is SGHRS and CDR2 is YFSETQ in the germline V gene. The CDR3 region is CASSPLSRPGGSEQFF. In DNA, the CDR3 is TGCGCCAGCAGCCCTTTGTCCAGACCGGGAGGCAGTGAGCAGTTCTTC.

About this clone itself: The sample contains more than one DNA sequence encoding this CDR3. This chain joins TRBV9 and TRBJ2-1; TRBD2 matches at 11 bases. CDR1 and CDR2 from the germline V gene are SGDLS and YYNGEE. The CDR3 loop spans 18 amino acids. The junction had 5 bases not matched to a gene; V was cut back by 0 bases and J by 0 bases. The chain's CDR3 is CASSVGLAGGSSYNEQFF. CDR3 sequence (DNA): TGTGCCAGCAGCGTAGGTCTAGCGGGGGGATCCTCCTACAATGAGCAGTTCTTC.

This rearrangement joins TRBV5-1 to TRBJ2-5; TRBD2 aligns across 7 bases. The DNA end is a closer match to TRBJ2-7, so the J assignment may be wrong. Germline V gives CDR1 SGHRS, CDR2 YFSETQ. This CDR3 region has 15 residues. CDR3 amino acids: CASSPSLAFAYEQYF. CDR3 sequence (DNA): TGCGCCAGCAGCCCCTCACTAGCGTTCGCCTACGAGCAGTACTTC.

The chain carries TRBV4-2 and TRBJ2-7; D is unclear. Looked up from germline, CDR1 is LGHNA and CDR2 is YNFKEQ. Trimming stripped 2 bases from V and 6 bases from J, with 14 bases between. The CDR3 has 14 residues. Here the CDR3 reads CASSQKPDPREQYF. CDR3 bases: TGTGCCAGCAGCCAAAAACCTGATCCCCGCGAGCAGTACTTC.

As concerns this clone: Germline is not matched at one junction end, which may reflect a read error. The V gene is TRBV7-7, the J gene TRBJ2-3; D is unclear. This CDR3 is 15 amino acids long. In germline, CDR1 is SSHAT, CDR2 FNYEAQ (reference sequence). The CDR3 here is CASSLMPGRTDTQYF. CDR3 DNA sequence: TGTGCTAGCAGCTTAATGCCAGGTCGCACAGATACGCAGTATTTT.

Notes on this clone: The same CDR3 also results from other DNA sequences found in this sample. The V call is TRBV6-5, the J call TRBJ2-5; no definite D call. V lost 3 bases, J lost 5 bases, and 4 bases lay in between. The CDR3 has 11 residues. Germline lookup yields CDR1 MNHEY and CDR2 SVGAGI. CDR3 in amino acids: CASSYRETQYF. CDR3 bases: TGTGCCAGCAGTTATAGGGAGACCCAGTACTTC.

This chain connects TRBV7-2 to TRBJ1-1; D is perhaps TRBD1 (6 bases). The CDR3 covers 14 residues. Trimming left V 1 base short and J 2 bases short, with 8 bases between. CDR1 SGHTA and CDR2 FQGNSA come from the germline V gene. CDR3 sequence: CASSLGTANTEAFF. CDR3 bases: TGTGCCAGCAGCTTAGGGACAGCAAACACTGAAGCTTTCTTT.

The genes are TRBV11-3 and TRBJ2-1; no reliable D call. V was pared by 4 bases and J by 1 base, with 14 bases between. Per germline, CDR1 SGHNT and CDR2 YENEEA. This CDR3 spans 16 amino acids. The CDR3 bases are TGTGCCAGCAGCTCCTCGGCCAGGACGTCCTACAATGAGCAGTTCTTC. This gives the protein CASSSSARTSYNEQFF.

The chain combines TRBV6-6 with TRBJ2-5; a possible D gene is TRBD2 (6 bases). CDR1 is MNHNY, CDR2 SVGAGI, per germline (reference sequence). V lost 10 bases and J lost 2, with 14 bases in between. This CDR3 has 13 residues. The CDR3, as DNA: TGTGCCATATGCTCTAGCGAGCAAGAGACCCAGTACTTC. As protein: CAICSSEQETQYF.

This rearrangement joins TRBV2 to TRBJ2-7, with no clear D. Germline V lookup: CDR1 SNHLY, CDR2 FYNNEI. V was cut by 6 bases and J by 6 bases, with 12 bases left in between. This CDR3 contains 12 residues. The DNA for the CDR3 is TGTGCCAGCAGGCAGACCCTAGGCGAGCAGTACTTC. Amino acids: CASRQTLGEQYF.

The chain couples TRBV10-3 to TRBJ2-3, with 7 bases aligning to TRBD1. Trimming at V came to 8 bases and at J to 4 bases, leaving 15 bases not matched to a gene. Germline assignment: CDR1 ENHRY and CDR2 SYGVKD. The CDR3 spans 16 residues. CDR3 DNA sequence: TGTGCCATCTCCCCGGGGCCGGGACAGCTCCCAGATACGCAGTATTTT. This sequence encodes CAISPGPGQLPDTQYF.

This clone was recorded once. The chain employs TRBV2 and TRBJ2-5, with 7 nucleotides matching TRBD1. V lost 6 bases to trimming and J lost 2 bases; unmatched junction nucleotides: 6. The germline V gene encodes CDR1 SNHLY and CDR2 FYNNEI. This CDR3 is built from 14 residues. CDR3 coding DNA: TGTGCCAGCAGACCCGGACAGGTACAAGAGACCCAGTACTTC. Amino acids: CASRPGQVQETQYF. The variable domain in full, completed from reference TRBV2 and TRBJ2-5, reads EPEVTQTPSHQVTQMGQEVILRCVPISNHLYFYWYRQILGQKVEFLVSFYNNEISEKSEIFDDQFSVERPDGSNFTLKIRSTKLEDSAMYFCASRPGQVQETQYFGPGTRLLVL.

The chain carries TRBV4-2 and TRBJ1-4; D is unresolved. V dropped 0 bases and J dropped 0 bases, with 8 bases sitting between them. The CDR3 is 16 residues long. Looked up from germline, CDR1 is LGHNA and CDR2 is YNFKEQ. The CDR3 DNA sequence: TGTGCCAGCAGCCAAGATGTGGGAGCAACTAATGAAAAACTGTTTTTT. This codes for CASSQDVGATNEKLFF.

The chain carries TRBV7-2 and TRBJ2-2; 8 nucleotides line up with TRBD2. This CDR3 spans 17 amino acids. The ends lost 5 bases at V and 2 bases at J; junction bases unmatched: 10. CDR1 and CDR2 (germline): SGHTA, FQGNSA. The chain's CDR3 is CASSRRPLAVNTGELFF. The CDR3 nucleotides are TGTGCCAGCAGCCGGCGTCCACTAGCGGTTAACACCGGGGAGCTGTTTTTT.